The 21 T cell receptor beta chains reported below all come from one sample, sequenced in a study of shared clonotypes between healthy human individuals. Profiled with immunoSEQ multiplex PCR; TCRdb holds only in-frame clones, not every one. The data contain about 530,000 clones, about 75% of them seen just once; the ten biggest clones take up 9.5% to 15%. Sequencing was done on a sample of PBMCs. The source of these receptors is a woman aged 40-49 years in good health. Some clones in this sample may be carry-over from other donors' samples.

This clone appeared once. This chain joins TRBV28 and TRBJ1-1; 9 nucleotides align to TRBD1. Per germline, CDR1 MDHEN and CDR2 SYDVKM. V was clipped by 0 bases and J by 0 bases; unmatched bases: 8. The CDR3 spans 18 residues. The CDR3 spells CASSLWGGQGPMNTEAFF. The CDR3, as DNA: TGTGCCAGCAGTTTATGGGGGGGACAGGGCCCCATGAACACTGAAGCTTTCTTT.

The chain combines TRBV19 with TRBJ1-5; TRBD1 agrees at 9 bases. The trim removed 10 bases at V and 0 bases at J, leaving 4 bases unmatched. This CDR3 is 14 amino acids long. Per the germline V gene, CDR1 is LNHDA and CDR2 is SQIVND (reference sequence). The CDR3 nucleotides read TGTGCCACCGACAGGGGGTCTAGCAATCAGCCCCAGCATTTT. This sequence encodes CATDRGSSNQPQHF.

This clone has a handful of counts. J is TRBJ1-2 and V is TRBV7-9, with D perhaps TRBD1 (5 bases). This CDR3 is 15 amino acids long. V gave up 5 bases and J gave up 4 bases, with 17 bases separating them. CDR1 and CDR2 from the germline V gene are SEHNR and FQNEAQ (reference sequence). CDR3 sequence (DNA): TGTGCCAGCAGCCCATCCGGGGCCGAGTCCTATGGCTACACCTTC. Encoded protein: CASSPSGAESYGYTF.

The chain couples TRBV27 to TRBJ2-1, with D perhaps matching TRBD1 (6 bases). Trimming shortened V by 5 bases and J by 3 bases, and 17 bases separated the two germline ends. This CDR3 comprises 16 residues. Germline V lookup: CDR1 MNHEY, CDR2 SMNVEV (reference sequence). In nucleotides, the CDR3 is TGTGCCAGCAGTCTACGCTCCGGGACATACTACAATGAGCAGTTCTTC. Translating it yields CASSLRSGTYYNEQFF.

The CDR3 DNA sequence: TGTGCCAGCAGCTTAAGCGGGGACCTAGGAAAACTGTTTTTT. Its translation: CASSLSGDLGKLFF. The chain recombines TRBV7-9 with TRBJ1-4; D is perhaps TRBD1 (5 bases). The germline V gene has CDR1 SEHNR and CDR2 FQNEAQ (reference sequence). This CDR3 spans 14 amino acids. V shed 2 bases and J shed 10 bases, with 14 bases lying between them.

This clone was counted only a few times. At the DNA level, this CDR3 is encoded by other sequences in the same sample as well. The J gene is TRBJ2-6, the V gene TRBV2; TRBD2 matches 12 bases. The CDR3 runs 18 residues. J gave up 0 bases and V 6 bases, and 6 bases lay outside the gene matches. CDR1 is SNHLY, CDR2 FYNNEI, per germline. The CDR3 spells CASRATSGGTSGANVLTF. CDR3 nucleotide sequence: TGTGCCAGCAGGGCGACTAGCGGGGGAACCTCTGGGGCCAACGTCCTGACTTTC. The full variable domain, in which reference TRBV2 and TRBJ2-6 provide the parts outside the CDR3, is EPEVTQTPSHQVTQMGQEVILRCVPISNHLYFYWYRQILGQKVEFLVSFYNNEISEKSEIFDDQFSVERPDGSNFTLKIRSTKLEDSAMYFCASRATSGGTSGANVLTFGAGSRLTVL.

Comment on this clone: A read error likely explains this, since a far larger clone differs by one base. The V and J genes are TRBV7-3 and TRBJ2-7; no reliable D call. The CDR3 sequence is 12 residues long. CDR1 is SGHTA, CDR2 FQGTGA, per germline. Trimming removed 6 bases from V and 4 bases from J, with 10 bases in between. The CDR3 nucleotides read TGTGCCAGCAGGTCCCCCCCGTACGAGCAGTACTTC. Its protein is CASRSPPYEQYF.

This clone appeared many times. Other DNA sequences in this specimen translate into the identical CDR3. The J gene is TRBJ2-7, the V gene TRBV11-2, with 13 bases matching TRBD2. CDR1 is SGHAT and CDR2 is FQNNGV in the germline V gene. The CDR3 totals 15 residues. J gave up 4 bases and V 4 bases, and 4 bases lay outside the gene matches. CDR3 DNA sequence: TGTGCCAGCAGCTCACTAGCGGGAGGGCCGTACGAGCAGTACTTC. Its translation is CASSSLAGGPYEQYF.

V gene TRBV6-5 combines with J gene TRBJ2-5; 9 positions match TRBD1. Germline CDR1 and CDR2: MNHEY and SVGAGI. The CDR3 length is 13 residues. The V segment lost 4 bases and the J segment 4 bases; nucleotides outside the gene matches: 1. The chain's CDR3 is CASSWGQGETQYF. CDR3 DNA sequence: TGTGCCAGCAGTTGGGGACAGGGAGAGACCCAGTACTTC.

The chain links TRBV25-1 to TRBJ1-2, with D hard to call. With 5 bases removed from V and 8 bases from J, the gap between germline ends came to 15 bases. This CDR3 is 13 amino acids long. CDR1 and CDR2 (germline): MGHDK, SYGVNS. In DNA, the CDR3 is TGTGCCAGCAGTCCCGCGGGAGACGGCGGCTACACCTTC. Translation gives CASSPAGDGGYTF.

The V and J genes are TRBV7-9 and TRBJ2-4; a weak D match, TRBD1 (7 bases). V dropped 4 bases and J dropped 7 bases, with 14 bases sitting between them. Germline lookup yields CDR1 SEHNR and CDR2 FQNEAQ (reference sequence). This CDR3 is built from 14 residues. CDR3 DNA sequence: TGTGCCAGCAGCTCTAACCAGGGGGGCAACATTCAGTACTTC. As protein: CASSSNQGGNIQYF. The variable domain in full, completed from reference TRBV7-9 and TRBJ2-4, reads DTGVSQNPRHKITKRGQNVTFRCDPISEHNRLYWYRQTLGQGPEFLTYFQNEAQLEKSRLLSDRFSAERPKGSFSTLEIQRTEQGDSAMYLCASSSNQGGNIQYFGAGTRLSVL.

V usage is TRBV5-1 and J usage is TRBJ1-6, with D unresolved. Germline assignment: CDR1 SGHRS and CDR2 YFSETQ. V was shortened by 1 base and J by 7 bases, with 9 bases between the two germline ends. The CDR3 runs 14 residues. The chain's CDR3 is CASSLRAENSPLHF. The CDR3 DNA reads TGCGCCAGCAGCTTGAGGGCAGAAAATTCACCCCTCCACTTT.

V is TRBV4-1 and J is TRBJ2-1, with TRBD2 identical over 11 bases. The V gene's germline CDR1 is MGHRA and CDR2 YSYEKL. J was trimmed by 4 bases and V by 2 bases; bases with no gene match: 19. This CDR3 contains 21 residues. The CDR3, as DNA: TGCGCCAGCAGCCAACATCCGGGACTAGCGGTCCTAAGGCCCATTTACAATGAGCAGTTCTTC. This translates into CASSQHPGLAVLRPIYNEQFF.

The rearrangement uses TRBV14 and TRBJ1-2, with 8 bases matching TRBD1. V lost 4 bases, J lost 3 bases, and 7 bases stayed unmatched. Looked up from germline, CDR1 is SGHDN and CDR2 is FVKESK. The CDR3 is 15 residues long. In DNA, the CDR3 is TGTGCCAGCAGCCCGCATGCAGGGGGCCACTATGGCTACACCTTC. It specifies CASSPHAGGHYGYTF.

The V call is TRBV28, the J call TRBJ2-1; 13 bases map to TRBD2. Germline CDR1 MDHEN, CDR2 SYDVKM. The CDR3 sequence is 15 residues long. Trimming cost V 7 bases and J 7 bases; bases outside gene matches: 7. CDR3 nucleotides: TGTGCCAGCATTCCTCCGGGACTAGCGGGGAATGAGCAGTTCTTC. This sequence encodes CASIPPGLAGNEQFF.

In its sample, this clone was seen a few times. CDR3: CASKSGLLSYEQYF. Here the CDR3 DNA reads TGTGCCAGTAAATCAGGACTTCTCTCCTACGAGCAGTACTTC. The chain links TRBV19 to TRBJ2-7; possible D gene TRBD2, 5 bases. The V end lost 7 bases, the J end lost 0 bases, and 13 bases lay between the germline ends. CDR1 is LNHDA, CDR2 SQIVND, per germline (reference sequence). The CDR3 is 14 amino acids.

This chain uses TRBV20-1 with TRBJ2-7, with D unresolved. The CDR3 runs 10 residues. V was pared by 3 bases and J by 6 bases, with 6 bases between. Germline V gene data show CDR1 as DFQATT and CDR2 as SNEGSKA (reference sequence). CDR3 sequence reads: CSASWPEQYF. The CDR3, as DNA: TGCAGTGCTAGCTGGCCCGAGCAGTACTTC.

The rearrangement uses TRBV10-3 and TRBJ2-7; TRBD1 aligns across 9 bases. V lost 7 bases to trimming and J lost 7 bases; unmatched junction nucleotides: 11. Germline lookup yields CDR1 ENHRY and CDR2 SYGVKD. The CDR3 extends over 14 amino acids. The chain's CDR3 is CAINKGQGTMEQYF. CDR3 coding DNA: TGTGCCATCAATAAAGGACAGGGGACCATGGAGCAGTACTTC.

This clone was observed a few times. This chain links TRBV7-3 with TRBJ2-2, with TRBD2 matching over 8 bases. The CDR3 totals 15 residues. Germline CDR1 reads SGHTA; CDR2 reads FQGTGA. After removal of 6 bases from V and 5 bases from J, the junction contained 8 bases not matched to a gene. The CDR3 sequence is CASRRSGSRTGELFF. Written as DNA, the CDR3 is TGTGCCAGCAGACGCAGCGGGAGCCGGACCGGGGAGCTGTTTTTT.

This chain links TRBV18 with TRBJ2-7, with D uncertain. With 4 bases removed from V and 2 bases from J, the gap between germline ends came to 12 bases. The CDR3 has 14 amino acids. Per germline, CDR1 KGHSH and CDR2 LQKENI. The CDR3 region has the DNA TGTGCCAGCTCACTCCTTTCGGGCACCTACGAGCAGTACTTC. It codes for CASSLLSGTYEQYF.

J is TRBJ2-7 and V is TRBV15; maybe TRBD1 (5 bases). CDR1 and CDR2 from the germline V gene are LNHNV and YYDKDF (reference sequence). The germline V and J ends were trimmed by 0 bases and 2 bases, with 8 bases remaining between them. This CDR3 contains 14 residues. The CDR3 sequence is CATSRDSQAYEQYF. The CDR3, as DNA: TGTGCCACCAGCAGAGATTCACAGGCCTACGAGCAGTACTTC. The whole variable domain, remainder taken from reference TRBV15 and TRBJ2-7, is DAMVIQNPRYQVTQFGKPVTLSCSQTLNHNVMYWYQQKSSQAPKLLFHYYDKDFNNEADTPDNFQSRRPNTSFCFLDIRSPGLGDTAMYLCATSRDSQAYEQYFGPGTRLTVT.